This T cell receptor beta chain was recovered during a study of blood T cell repertoires in COVID-19. Germline CDR1 reads LGHDT; CDR2 reads YNNKEL (reference sequence). The CDR3 is made up of 13 amino acids. J lost 8 bases, V lost 3 bases, and 3 bases had no gene match. All recovered Cohort 3 donors got two negative PCRs, got clearance, or saw symptom resolution. Repertoires were generated with immunoSEQ multiplex PCR, while TCRdb's copy carries only in-frame clones and drops some. The table shows 200,000 or so clones, with more than 70% occurring only once. This rearrangement joins TRBV3-1 (or the pseudogene TRBV3-2) to TRBJ1-1; the match to TRBD1 covers 10 bases. Sequenced input: PBMCs or T cells enriched from blood (not recorded which). The sequence was obtained from a woman aged 18 to 35 who had recovered from COVID-19. CDR3 in DNA: TGTGCCAGCAGCCAGGGGGACAGGGGAGAAGCTTTCTTT. Amino acid sequence: CASSQGDRGEAFF.